This T cell receptor beta chain is drawn from a study of blood T cell repertoires in COVID-19. Study context: Sites across the United States, Italy and Spain contributed samples from acute and convalescent COVID-19. Sources were T cells, B-cell-depleted T cells, or PBMCs; the material itself was cDNA or gDNA.

Authors' processing steps: How many nucleated cells were present was estimated from reference gene primer amplification. The repertoire was sequenced with immunoSEQ multiplex PCR; TCRdb's copy has only in-frame clones and lacks some. From that table come the V and J calls and clone size; the DNA was used to work out D and trimming. This table holds around 200,000 clones, over 75% found once. Germline V gene data show CDR1 as MNHNY and CDR2 as SVGAGI (reference sequence). This CDR3 is built from 15 residues. The V end lost 7 bases, the J end lost 5 bases, and 17 bases lay between the germline ends. The TCR was taken from a middle-aged man with acute or convalescent COVID-19. The source material was peripheral blood. The chain is built from TRBV6-6 and TRBJ2-2; D remains ambiguous. The CDR3 nucleotides are TGTGCCAGCACCTTATTGGCGCAGGTTACCGGGGAGCTGTTTTTT. It specifies CASTLLAQVTGELFF.